The 2 T cell receptor beta chains below all came from one sample that was sequenced in a study of Graves' ophthalmopathy and Graves' hyperthyroidism. Using RNA transcripts, the TCR beta CDR3 regions were amplified. HTBI-primed first-round RT-PCR preceded second-round multiplex PCR. One entry per CDR3 protein results from TCRdb running MiXCR on the multiplex PCR reads. The table lists some 370,000 distinct CDR3 sequences, about a sixth of them singletons, with roughly 2.3% in the top ten. The source material was peripheral blood. The receptors here all came from an adult woman with stable Graves' hyperthyroidism.

This clonotype appeared many times. The chain combines TRBV7-2 with TRBJ2-5, with TRBD1 matching 7 bases. The germline V gene has CDR1 SGHTA and CDR2 FQGNSA. This CDR3 is built from 13 residues. V lost 4 bases and J lost 9; bases outside the gene matches: 8. The CDR3 DNA is TGTGCCAGCAGCTGGGACAGCCCAGGGTCCCAGTACTTC. Amino acid sequence: CASSWDSPGSQYF.

The genes are TRBV28 and TRBJ1-1, with 7 bases identical to TRBD1. The CDR3 contains 14 residues. Germline assignment: CDR1 MDHEN and CDR2 SYDVKM. V shed 3 bases, J shed 3 bases, and the junction held 4 bases outside the gene matches. The CDR3 loop reads CASSFRGWHTEAFF. The CDR3 bases are TGTGCCAGCAGTTTCAGGGGGTGGCACACTGAAGCTTTCTTT.